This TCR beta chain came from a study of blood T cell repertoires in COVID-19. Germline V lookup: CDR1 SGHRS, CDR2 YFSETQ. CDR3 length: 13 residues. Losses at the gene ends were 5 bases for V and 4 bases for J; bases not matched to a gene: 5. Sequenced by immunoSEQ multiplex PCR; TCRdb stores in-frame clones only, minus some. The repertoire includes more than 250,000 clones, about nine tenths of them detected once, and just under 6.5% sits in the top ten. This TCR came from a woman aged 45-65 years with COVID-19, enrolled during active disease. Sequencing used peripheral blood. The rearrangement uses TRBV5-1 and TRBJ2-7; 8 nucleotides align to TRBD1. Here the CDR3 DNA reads TGCGCCAGCAGGTTTCAGGGGGCTTACGAGCAGTACTTC. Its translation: CASRFQGAYEQYF.